What follows is one TCR beta chain and its context. The entry originates in a study of early T cells in non-severe SARS-CoV-2 infection. The CDR3 is 14 residues long. Germline assignment: CDR1 SGDLS and CDR2 YYNGEE. The V end was cut by 3 bases, the J end by 13 bases, with 17 bases between. TCRdb analysed the 5' RACE reads with MiXCR anew, one entry per CDR3 protein. The sample lists approximately 56,000 distinct CDR3 sequences; over 12% were seen once. The clonotype originates from an adult who was a healthcare worker with PCR-confirmed SARS-CoV-2 infection or an uninfected control (not recorded which). This chain links TRBV9 with TRBJ1-6; D might be TRBD1 (5 bases). The specimen was whole blood, collected at baseline. The CDR3 region is CASSGTSTGLPLHF. CDR3 coding DNA: TGTGCCAGCAGCGGAACCTCTACGGGGCTCCCCCTCCACTTT.